The 21 T cell receptor beta chains below come from one sample, sequenced in a study of T cell responses to AZD1222 COVID-19 vaccine. Sequencing used immunoSEQ multiplex PCR; TCRdb keeps in-frame clones, though not all of them. In the table there are 99,000 or so clones, about 90% of which are singletons. This specimen was peripheral blood, taken on day 0 of AZD1222 vaccination. All receptors come from an adult in good health.

The chain carries TRBV12-3 or TRBV12-4 and TRBJ1-2; 8 positions match TRBD1. V dropped 3 bases and J dropped 3; count of bases not matched to a gene: 0. CDR3 length: 13 amino acids. In DNA, the CDR3 is TGTGCCAGCAGTTTGACAGGGGACTATGGCTACACCTTC. Amino acid sequence: CASSLTGDYGYTF.

The chain recombines TRBV6-5 with TRBJ2-3, with 8 bases fitting TRBD2. V dropped 6 bases and J dropped 8; count of bases not matched to a gene: 7. The CDR3 has 13 residues. Germline V gene lookup returns CDR1 MNHEY and CDR2 SVGAGI. In DNA form, the CDR3 reads TGTGCCAGCAGGACACCCAGCGGGAGTACGCAGTATTTT. Protein sequence: CASRTPSGSTQYF.

The chain carries TRBV5-1 and TRBJ2-1; D remains unclear. CDR3 length: 17 amino acids. The V end was cut by 1 base, the J end by 3 bases, with 17 bases between. Germline V lookup: CDR1 SGHRS, CDR2 YFSETQ. The CDR3 region is CASSLRAGSRLYNEQFF. As DNA, the CDR3 is TGCGCCAGCAGCTTGCGAGCCGGGTCTAGGCTCTACAATGAGCAGTTCTTC.

The chain uses TRBV6-4 and TRBJ2-7; possibly TRBD2 for D (7 bases). Trimming stripped 8 bases from V and 1 base from J, with 15 bases between. The CDR3 is made up of 14 amino acids. Germline assignment: CDR1 MRHNA and CDR2 SNTAGT. DNA of the CDR3: TGTGCCAGCCCTAGGGGGGGCCTTTCCTACGAGCAGTACTTC. Translation: CASPRGGLSYEQYF.

This chain uses TRBV27 with TRBJ1-5, with 8 bases that match TRBD1. Per germline, CDR1 MNHEY and CDR2 SMNVEV (reference sequence). This CDR3 contains 15 residues. The ends lost 6 bases at V and 5 bases at J; junction bases unmatched: 9. The DNA for the CDR3 is TGTGCCAGCAGACCTGACAGGGGATCCGATCAGCCCCAGCATTTT. Protein product: CASRPDRGSDQPQHF.

The V gene is TRBV20-1, the J gene TRBJ1-2; D remains unclear. The CDR3 length is 11 residues. Germline loops: CDR1 DFQATT, CDR2 SNEGSKA (reference sequence). V was clipped by 6 bases and J by 4 bases, with 9 bases between them. The CDR3 protein is CSATGSYGYTF. As DNA, the CDR3 is TGCAGTGCAACGGGGAGCTATGGCTACACCTTC.

The genes are TRBV7-8 and TRBJ1-5, with D unresolved. CDR1 is SGHVS, CDR2 FQNEAQ, per germline. V lost 5 bases and J 2 bases, leaving 13 bases between the germline ends. The CDR3 spans 15 residues. The CDR3 coding sequence is TGTGCCAGCAGCCCCCAACGGGGAGGCAATCAGCCCCAGCATTTT. Translation: CASSPQRGGNQPQHF.

The chain employs TRBV19 and TRBJ1-2; TRBD1 matches at 8 bases. V lost 5 bases, J lost 5 bases, and 10 bases stayed unmatched. CDR3 length: 15 residues. The germline V gene has CDR1 LNHDA and CDR2 SQIVND (reference sequence). The CDR3 DNA reads TGTGCCAGTAGTCTCCGGGACAGGCCTCTATATGGCTACACCTTC. It is translated as CASSLRDRPLYGYTF.

The sample holds a few counts of this clone. J is TRBJ2-2 and V is TRBV6-2 or TRBV6-3; 12 positions agree with TRBD2. V dropped 7 bases and J dropped 6; count of bases not matched to a gene: 3. There are 14 residues in the CDR3. The V gene's germline CDR1 is MNHEY and CDR2 SVGEGT. The CDR3, as DNA: TGTGCCAGCATCCCTAGCGGGAGGGCCGGGGAGCTGTTTTTT. It is translated as CASIPSGRAGELFF.

The CDR3 bases are TGCGCCAGCACTTGGGGAGTAATCGGACTACTAGCCAAAAACATTCAGTACTTC. Its translation: CASTWGVIGLLAKNIQYF. The chain carries TRBV23-1 and TRBJ2-4; D is perhaps TRBD2 (6 bases). TRBV23-1 is an ORF; its function is uncertain. V was pared by 7 bases and J by 0 bases, with 22 bases between. The CDR3 extends over 18 amino acids.

The V call is TRBV30, the J call TRBJ1-1; D remains ambiguous. V lost 3 bases, J lost 1 base, and 6 bases lay in between. CDR3 length equals 12 residues. Germline V lookup: CDR1 GTSNPN, CDR2 SVGIG (reference sequence). CDR3 nucleotides: TGTGCCTGGAGCCGTCGGAACACTGAAGCTTTCTTT. It encodes CAWSRRNTEAFF.

This chain connects TRBV6-5 to TRBJ2-2, with D tentatively TRBD1 (5 bases). There are 15 residues in the CDR3. The germline gives CDR1 MNHEY, CDR2 SVGAGI. Trimming stripped 2 bases from V and 8 bases from J, with 15 bases between. The CDR3 DNA reads TGTGCCAGCAGTTACCCAGTGAGACAGCCTGGGGAGCTGTTTTTT. This translates into CASSYPVRQPGELFF.

DNA for the CDR3: TGTGCCAGCAGTTACCGGCAGGGTGGCACCGGGGAGCTGTTTTTT. Translating gives CASSYRQGGTGELFF. V is TRBV6-2 or TRBV6-3 and J is TRBJ2-2; tentatively, D is TRBD1 (5 bases). The CDR3 consists of 15 residues. Germline CDR1 reads MNHEY; CDR2 reads SVGEGT. Trimming pared 2 bases from V and 4 bases from J, leaving 11 bases between.

This rearrangement joins TRBV7-9 to TRBJ2-1, with TRBD2 matching over 8 bases. This CDR3 is built from 19 residues. The junction had 18 bases not matched to a gene; V was cut back by 5 bases and J by 3 bases. Germline CDR1 SEHNR, CDR2 FQNEAQ (reference sequence). The CDR3 nucleotides read TGTGCCAGCAGCCCACCTACTTCTAAACTAGCGGAATACTACAATGAGCAGTTCTTC. It specifies CASSPPTSKLAEYYNEQFF.

The count of this clone is one. The chain recombines TRBV2 with TRBJ2-2, with a possible D match to TRBD2 (6 bases). Germline V CDR1 and CDR2: SNHLY, FYNNEI. This CDR3 has 17 amino acids. V lost 3 bases to trimming and J lost 2 bases, with 16 bases between them. The CDR3 is CASSDPSAPYNTGELFF. Written as DNA, the CDR3 is TGTGCCAGCAGTGATCCTAGCGCTCCATATAACACCGGGGAGCTGTTTTTT.

The chain has TRBV9 and TRBJ2-3; D is unclear. The V end was cut by 2 bases, the J end by 5 bases, with 12 bases between. This CDR3 comprises 14 residues. The germline CDR1 and CDR2 sequences are SGDLS and YYNGEE. The CDR3 loop reads CASSVLAEVDTQYF. CDR3 nucleotide sequence: TGTGCCAGCAGCGTGCTCGCTGAGGTAGATACGCAGTATTTT.

The chain has TRBV30 and TRBJ2-2, with 7 nucleotides matching TRBD2. V lost 0 bases, J lost 5 bases, and 12 bases stayed unmatched. Germline CDR1 and CDR2: GTSNPN and SVGIG (reference sequence). There are 17 residues in the CDR3. The CDR3 nucleotides read TGTGCCTGGAGTGTACGGACGGAGGGAGGGTGGACCGGGGAGCTGTTTTTT. Protein sequence: CAWSVRTEGGWTGELFF.

CDR3 protein: CASINTGTSGKGEQYF. The CDR3 nucleotides are TGTGCCAGTATCAACACCGGGACTAGCGGGAAGGGCGAGCAGTACTTC. The chain links TRBV19 to TRBJ2-7, with 13 bases identical to TRBD2. This CDR3 is built from 16 residues. Germline-derived CDR1 and CDR2 are LNHDA and SQIVND (reference sequence). Trimming at V came to 7 bases and at J to 6 bases, leaving 12 bases not matched to a gene.

The V gene is TRBV7-2, the J gene TRBJ1-1; a possible D gene is TRBD1 (5 bases). The CDR3 consists of 16 residues. The germline CDR1 and CDR2 sequences are SGHTA and FQGNSA. V lost 5 bases and J lost 4, with 20 bases in between. The CDR3 sequence is CASSPHRGGTGTEAFF. CDR3 nucleotides: TGTGCCAGCAGCCCCCACCGGGGGGGTACGGGCACTGAAGCTTTCTTT.

Turning to this clone: This same CDR3 is encoded by further DNA sequences in the sample. The genes are TRBV3-1 (or the pseudogene TRBV3-2) and TRBJ2-7, with D unclear. The ends were cut back, 2 bases at V and 1 base at J, with 3 bases in the middle. The germline V gene has CDR1 LGHDT and CDR2 YNNKEL (reference sequence). This CDR3 contains 12 residues. The DNA of the CDR3 is TGTGCCAGCAGCCAATTGTCCTACGAGCAGTACTTC. It yields the protein CASSQLSYEQYF.

This chain uses TRBV2 with TRBJ2-3; 9 bases match TRBD2. The CDR3 covers 15 residues. V lost 7 bases and J lost 0; bases outside the gene matches: 5. Germline V CDR1 and CDR2: SNHLY, FYNNEI. CDR3 residues: CASIRTSASTDTQYF. The CDR3 DNA sequence: TGTGCCAGCATTAGGACTAGCGCTAGCACAGATACGCAGTATTTT. Combining the CDR3 with reference TRBV2 and TRBJ2-3 gives the whole variable domain EPEVTQTPSHQVTQMGQEVILRCVPISNHLYFYWYRQILGQKVEFLVSFYNNEISEKSEIFDDQFSVERPDGSNFTLKIRSTKLEDSAMYFCASIRTSASTDTQYFGPGTRLTVL.